The rows below give T cell receptor beta chains drawn from one sample of a study of cytomegalovirus exposure and HLA in healthy donors. TCRdb keeps only in-frame clones here, not all; method: immunoSEQ multiplex PCR. The sample shows roughly 160,000 clones, around 81% of them seen only once. Sequencing input: PBMCs. The receptors derive from a woman aged 45-65 years in good health and CMV-seronegative. CDR3s include the opening cysteine and the closing phenylalanine or tryptophan. The order of the fields is clone size, J gene, D gene, V gene, CDR3 length, CDR3 DNA, CDR3 protein. The D gene is left open where the match is weak. Some rows have no size entry. The others give once, few or many, or a class for an expanded clone.

size: .; J: TRBJ2-2; D: .; V: TRBV7-2; length: 15; DNA: TGTGCCAGCAGCCAGGACTTTCAAAGGGCCGGGGAGCTGTTTTTT; CDR3: CASSQDFQRAGELFF
size: .; J: TRBJ1-2; D: TRBD1; V: TRBV9; length: 14; DNA: TGTGCCAGCAGCGGAGAAGACAGGGCATATGGCTACACCTTC; CDR3: CASSGEDRAYGYTF
size: .; J: TRBJ2-1; D: .; V: TRBV5-6; length: 13; DNA: TGTGCCAGCAGCTTGGGCCGGGGTGGTGAGCAGTTCTTC; CDR3: CASSLGRGGEQFF
size: .; J: TRBJ2-1; D: .; V: TRBV18; length: 14; DNA: TGTGCCAGCTCACCACCGGGGAGGAATGAGGGGCAGTTCTTC; CDR3: CASSPPGRNEGQFF
size: .; J: TRBJ1-4; D: TRBD1; V: TRBV29-1; length: 16; DNA: TGCAGCGTGTCCGGGACAGGGGAATGGATCCGTGAAAAACTGTTTTTT; CDR3: CSVSGTGEWIREKLFF
size: .; J: TRBJ2-7; D: TRBD2; V: TRBV28; length: 14; DNA: TGTGCCACCCGGGAGGCCGGGGGTTCGTACGAGCAGTACTTC; CDR3: CATREAGGSYEQYF
size: .; J: TRBJ1-6; D: .; V: TRBV27; length: 16; DNA: TGTGCCAGCAGTTTAGGGGGGGTCCTTTTTGGGTCACCCCTCCACTTT; CDR3: CASSLGGVLFGSPLHF
size: .; J: TRBJ2-3; D: TRBD2; V: TRBV7-3; length: 16; DNA: TGTGCCAGCAGCCCTTCGGCTAGCGGGGGCACAGATACGCAGTATTTT; CDR3: CASSPSASGGTDTQYF
size: once; J: TRBJ2-6; D: .; V: TRBV28; length: 16; DNA: TGTGCCAGCAGCCCCAGGGTTGAGCCTGGGGCCAACGTCCTGACTTTC; CDR3: CASSPRVEPGANVLTF
size: .; J: TRBJ2-7; D: .; V: TRBV27; length: 13; DNA: TGTGCCAGCACCGGGACAACGTCCTACGAGCAGTACTTC; CDR3: CASTGTTSYEQYF
size: few; J: TRBJ2-1; D: .; V: TRBV6-6; length: 15; DNA: TGTGCCAGCAGCTCCTCGGGGGACCGATACAATGAGCAGTTCTTC; CDR3: CASSSSGDRYNEQFF
size: .; J: TRBJ2-7; D: .; V: TRBV7-2; length: 15; DNA: TGTGCCAGCAGCTCGGACGGGACAACCTCCTACGAGCAGTACTTC; CDR3: CASSSDGTTSYEQYF
size: .; J: TRBJ2-2; D: .; V: TRBV7-2; length: 15; DNA: TGTGCCAGCAGCACCCGGACAGCGAACACCGGGGAGCTGTTTTTT; CDR3: CASSTRTANTGELFF
size: .; J: TRBJ2-7; D: .; V: TRBV14; length: 15; DNA: TGTGCCAGCAGCCCACGGAGGGCCCTCTCCTACGAGCAGTACTTC; CDR3: CASSPRRALSYEQYF
size: .; J: TRBJ1-1; D: .; V: TRBV5-1; length: 15; DNA: TGCGCCAGCAGCTTGGAGACGGGGAGAGGCACTGAAGCTTTCTTT; CDR3: CASSLETGRGTEAFF
size: .; J: TRBJ2-3; D: .; V: TRBV5-1; length: 12; DNA: TGCGCCAGCAGCTCCGGGGGAAATACGCAGTATTTT; CDR3: CASSSGGNTQYF
size: .; J: TRBJ1-4; D: .; V: TRBV5-1; length: 15; DNA: TGCGCCAGCAGCAACTCAGGGGTTTCCGCTGAAAAACTGTTTTTT; CDR3: CASSNSGVSAEKLFF
size: .; J: TRBJ2-5; D: .; V: TRBV7-2; length: 13; DNA: TGTGCCAGCAGCTTTAGCGTACAAGAGACCCAGTACTTC; CDR3: CASSFSVQETQYF
size: .; J: TRBJ2-1; D: .; V: TRBV29-1; length: 12; DNA: TGCAGCGTTGAAAGACAGCTTGGTGAGCAGTTCTTC; CDR3: CSVERQLGEQFF
size: .; J: TRBJ2-5; D: .; V: TRBV7-9; length: 14; DNA: TGTGCCAGCAGCTCAACCGGGGGAAGGGACACCCAGTACTTC; CDR3: CASSSTGGRDTQYF
size: .; J: TRBJ1-2; D: .; V: TRBV6-1; length: 14; DNA: TGTGCCAGCAGCGCCCGGGCGGGACGAGAAGGCTACACCTTC; CDR3: CASSARAGREGYTF
size: .; J: TRBJ1-6; D: .; V: TRBV7-9; length: 15; DNA: TGTGCCAGCAGCCACCCGAGGGACACAGGTTCACCCCTCCACTTT; CDR3: CASSHPRDTGSPLHF
size: .; J: TRBJ2-5; D: .; V: TRBV11-1; length: 12; DNA: TGTGCCAGCAGCTTTGTTCGGGAGACCCAGTACTTC; CDR3: CASSFVRETQYF
size: .; J: TRBJ1-6; D: .; V: TRBV5-1; length: 15; DNA: TGCGCCAGCAGCTTGGCCCTGGGACTGAATTCACCCCTCCACTTT; CDR3: CASSLALGLNSPLHF
size: once; J: TRBJ1-1; D: TRBD1; V: TRBV7-9; length: 12; DNA: TGTTCCAGCAGCCCAGGGGGGACTGAAGCTTTCTTT; CDR3: CSSSPGGTEAFF